What follows describes a single TCR beta chain. Its antigen is not known. Per the germline V gene, CDR1 is GTSNPN and CDR2 is SVGIG (reference sequence). CDR3 length equals 13 residues. Trimming took 1 base from V and 2 from J; bases not matched to a gene: 1. MiXCR, run by TCRdb on the 5' RACE reads, gives a single entry per CDR3 protein. The sample carries approximately 450,000 distinct CDR3 sequences, roughly 20% recorded once. This sample stems from a study of T-cell memory formation after mild COVID-19. Study-level results: The pre-infection memory compartment contained some responding clones, suggesting cross-reactive memory joined.

The sequencing input was PBMCs or a T cell subset sorted from them (not recorded which). This sequence originates from an adult woman who had mild COVID-19 (a few samples of this study predate the infection). Cell type and time point are not known. The V call is TRBV30, the J call TRBJ1-2; 7 positions agree with TRBD1. This CDR3 reads CAWSEGANYGYTF. CDR3 nucleotides: TGTGCCTGGAGTGAGGGGGCGAACTATGGCTACACCTTC.